Detailed here is one T cell receptor (beta chain). Its antigen is undetermined. The data originate from a study of beta chain features in type 1 diabetes. About the research overall: Researchers looked at some 99 million sorted cells across all samples. General study findings and limits: Shortening of TCRB CDR3s, moderate but significant, appeared in all four CD4+ subsets of Type 1 diabetes patients.

The CDR3 spans 15 residues. Trimming removed 5 bases from V and 4 bases from J; junction bases left unmatched: 8. Germline V CDR1 and CDR2: MGHDK, SYGVNS. Every isolated RNA sample was fully reverse transcribed, so sequencing captured expressed TCRB transcripts. Mean read depth for naive, central memory and regulatory T cell samples was 3.5 million to 4.5 million reads. Sequencing used immunoSEQ multiplex PCR; TCRdb keeps in-frame clones, though not all of them. Counted here are under 300,000 clones, around a quarter occurring once; the ten biggest clones make up under 4.5%. Via the markers CD45RO/CCR7/CD25/CD127/CD95/CD27, stem cell-like memory, regulatory, central memory and naive CD4+ cells were sorted.

The sequenced material came from central memory CD4+ T cells from blood. The gene calls are TRBV25-1 and TRBJ1-1, with 9 bases lining up with TRBD1. The TCR was taken from a man aged 25-40 years in good health. The CDR3 DNA follows: TGTGCCAGCAGTCGACTCCGGGACAGGGTCACTGAAGCTTTCTTT. Encoded protein: CASSRLRDRVTEAFF.